Listed below are T cell receptor beta chains from one sample, sequenced in a study of blood T cell repertoires in COVID-19. Repertoires were generated with immunoSEQ multiplex PCR, while TCRdb's copy carries only in-frame clones and drops some. Here the sample spans roughly 180,000 clones, roughly four fifths being singletons. Sequenced input: PBMCs or T cells enriched from blood (not recorded which). These receptors were collected from a man aged 40-49 years who had recovered from COVID-19. Both conserved end residues are part of each CDR3. The D gene is left open where the match is weak. Clone size appears in some rows only: once, few, many, or a class for an expanded clone.

j_call: TRBJ2-7; d_call: TRBD2; v_call: TRBV4-1; clone_size: .; cdr3_nt: TGCGCCAGCAGCCATATTTTAGCGGGAGGGCCCCGCGAGCAGTACTTC; cdr3_aa: CASSHILAGGPREQYF
j_call: TRBJ1-2; d_call: TRBD1; v_call: TRBV18; clone_size: .; cdr3_nt: TGTGCCAGCTCACCCGACAGGGACCCTTCTAACTATGGCTACACCTTC; cdr3_aa: CASSPDRDPSNYGYTF
j_call: TRBJ1-2; d_call: TRBD1; v_call: TRBV30; clone_size: .; cdr3_nt: TGTGCCTGGAGTCCGGCAGGGGGCGCTCCCTATGGCTACACCTTC; cdr3_aa: CAWSPAGGAPYGYTF
j_call: TRBJ2-2; d_call: TRBD2; v_call: TRBV18; clone_size: many; cdr3_nt: TGTGCCAGCTCACCCGAGGGACTAGCGGGAGGAAACACCGGGGAGCTGTTTTTT; cdr3_aa: CASSPEGLAGGNTGELFF
j_call: TRBJ1-2; d_call: TRBD1; v_call: TRBV27; clone_size: .; cdr3_nt: TGTGCCAGCAGTGGACAGGGGCCTGCCTCCCCCACCTTC; cdr3_aa: CASSGQGPASPTF
j_call: TRBJ2-7; d_call: TRBD1; v_call: TRBV27; clone_size: .; cdr3_nt: TGTGCCAGCAGTTTCTCCGGGACAGAGTCCTACGAGCAGTACTTC; cdr3_aa: CASSFSGTESYEQYF
j_call: TRBJ2-5; d_call: TRBD2; v_call: TRBV9; clone_size: .; cdr3_nt: TGTGCCAGCAGCGTAGGTCCTAGCGGGGGACTTATGGCCCAGTACTTC; cdr3_aa: CASSVGPSGGLMAQYF
j_call: TRBJ2-1; d_call: TRBD2; v_call: TRBV18; clone_size: .; cdr3_nt: TGTGCCAGCTCACCGGCGGGGGGTCGAAATGAGCAGTTCTTC; cdr3_aa: CASSPAGGRNEQFF
j_call: TRBJ1-4; d_call: TRBD1; v_call: TRBV10-1; clone_size: once; cdr3_nt: TGCGCCAGCAGTGGGGGACAGGGGCAAAAACTGTTTTTT; cdr3_aa: CASSGGQGQKLFF
j_call: TRBJ2-1; d_call: TRBD1; v_call: TRBV11-2; clone_size: .; cdr3_nt: TGTGCCTCGATCGCAGGGGGCTTTGATGAGCAGTTCTTC; cdr3_aa: CASIAGGFDEQFF
j_call: TRBJ2-6; d_call: TRBD2; v_call: TRBV5-4; clone_size: .; cdr3_nt: TGTGCCAGCAGCTTGTCTGCGGGGGGGCTAGCAGCTGGGGCCAACGTCCTGACTTTC; cdr3_aa: CASSLSAGGLAAGANVLTF
j_call: TRBJ2-3; d_call: .; v_call: TRBV5-4; clone_size: .; cdr3_nt: TGTGCCAGCAGCTTGGGGCCGGGAGTGGGCACAGATACGCAGTATTTT; cdr3_aa: CASSLGPGVGTDTQYF
j_call: TRBJ1-1; d_call: .; v_call: TRBV27; clone_size: .; cdr3_nt: TGTGCCAGGGGGCCGACAGGAAACACTGAAGCTTTCTTT; cdr3_aa: CARGPTGNTEAFF
j_call: TRBJ2-7; d_call: .; v_call: TRBV7-2; clone_size: .; cdr3_nt: TGTGCCAGCAGCCCTATGATCGCGGCCTACGAGCAGTACTTC; cdr3_aa: CASSPMIAAYEQYF
j_call: TRBJ2-2; d_call: TRBD2; v_call: TRBV30; clone_size: .; cdr3_nt: TGTGCCTGGAGTGTAGCGGGGGGGACGCGGACCGGGGAGCTGTTTTTT; cdr3_aa: CAWSVAGGTRTGELFF
j_call: TRBJ1-1; d_call: TRBD1; v_call: TRBV30; clone_size: .; cdr3_nt: TGTGCCTGGAGGGGACAGCCGAACACTGAAGCTTTCTTT; cdr3_aa: CAWRGQPNTEAFF
j_call: TRBJ2-7; d_call: .; v_call: TRBV9; clone_size: few; cdr3_nt: TGTGCCAGCAGCCCTTCGGACTTTCCCTACGAGCAGTACTTC; cdr3_aa: CASSPSDFPYEQYF
j_call: TRBJ2-7; d_call: TRBD2; v_call: TRBV3-1/TRBV3-2; clone_size: .; cdr3_nt: TGTGCCAGCAGCCAAGAGGGTAGCGGGAGTCCCTACGAGCAGTACTTC; cdr3_aa: CASSQEGSGSPYEQYF
j_call: TRBJ2-2; d_call: TRBD1; v_call: TRBV5-1; clone_size: once; cdr3_nt: TGCGCCAGCAGCAGAGAAGGACAGGGAAACACCGGGGAGCTGTTTTTT; cdr3_aa: CASSREGQGNTGELFF
j_call: TRBJ2-1; d_call: TRBD2; v_call: TRBV28; clone_size: .; cdr3_nt: TGTGCCAGCAGTTTGTTGGGGGCTAGCGGGAAATATGAGCAGTTCTTC; cdr3_aa: CASSLLGASGKYEQFF
j_call: TRBJ1-1; d_call: TRBD1; v_call: TRBV29-1; clone_size: .; cdr3_nt: TGCAGCGCCTCGACAGGGGGGTTAACTGAAGCTTTCTTT; cdr3_aa: CSASTGGLTEAFF
j_call: TRBJ2-3; d_call: .; v_call: TRBV7-3; clone_size: .; cdr3_nt: TGTGCCAGCAGCTTACGACTCACTAGCACAGATACGCAGTATTTT; cdr3_aa: CASSLRLTSTDTQYF
j_call: TRBJ2-2; d_call: TRBD2; v_call: TRBV27; clone_size: .; cdr3_nt: TGTGCCAGCCGTACACTACTAGCGGGCTACACCGGGGAGCTGTTTTTT; cdr3_aa: CASRTLLAGYTGELFF
j_call: TRBJ2-3; d_call: TRBD2; v_call: TRBV2; clone_size: .; cdr3_nt: TGTGCCAGCAGCCTGGGGCTAGCGGGAGTAGATACGCAGTATTTT; cdr3_aa: CASSLGLAGVDTQYF
j_call: TRBJ2-5; d_call: .; v_call: TRBV30; clone_size: .; cdr3_nt: TGTGCCTGGAGTGGGGGGGACGCAGCGGGGACCCAGTACTTC; cdr3_aa: CAWSGGDAAGTQYF
j_call: TRBJ2-5; d_call: TRBD1; v_call: TRBV25-1; clone_size: .; cdr3_nt: TGTGCCAGCAGTCCGGGACAGGGGAGGGAAGAGACCCAGTACTTC; cdr3_aa: CASSPGQGREETQYF
j_call: TRBJ1-5; d_call: .; v_call: TRBV27; clone_size: .; cdr3_nt: TGTGCCAGCGGCGCAGGGACTTATCAGCCCCAGCATTTT; cdr3_aa: CASGAGTYQPQHF
j_call: TRBJ2-1; d_call: .; v_call: TRBV15; clone_size: once; cdr3_nt: TGTGCCACCAGCTGGCATCGGGGTCTCGCCAATGAGCAGTTCTTC; cdr3_aa: CATSWHRGLANEQFF